The 29 T cell receptor beta chains below all came from one sample that was sequenced in a study of shared clonotypes between healthy human individuals. Clones were sequenced by immunoSEQ multiplex PCR, and TCRdb holds only the in-frame ones, with some missing. This sample has 2 million to 3 million clones, with approximately 93% found just once. Sample: naive CD4+ T cells from PBMCs. Subset in this sample: CD45RA+ positively selected. These receptors were collected from a man aged 18-30 years in good health. Some clones in this sample may be carry-over from other donors' samples.

Regarding this clone: The sample has other DNA sequences that encode this CDR3 too. The rearrangement links TRBV5-1 to TRBJ1-5; D is unclear. This CDR3 has 14 residues. Germline loops: CDR1 SGHRS, CDR2 YFSETQ. Trimming removed 0 bases at V and 0 bases at J, with 4 bases between. CDR3 nucleotide sequence: TGCGCCAGCAGCTTGGACAATAGCAATCAGCCCCAGCATTTT. Amino acids: CASSLDNSNQPQHF.

The chain is built from TRBV5-1 and TRBJ2-7; 9 bases are shared with TRBD2. The CDR3 extends over 14 amino acids. In germline, CDR1 is SGHRS, CDR2 YFSETQ. V lost 4 bases, J lost 7 bases, and 9 bases stayed unmatched. CDR3 in DNA: TGCGCCAGCAGCCCCGGGGGACTAGCCCATGAGCAGTACTTC. It specifies CASSPGGLAHEQYF.

V usage is TRBV6-6 and J usage is TRBJ2-7; tentatively, D is TRBD1 (5 bases). Germline CDR1 MNHNY, CDR2 SVGAGI (reference sequence). V lost 6 bases and J 3 bases, leaving 15 bases between the germline ends. CDR3 length: 14 amino acids. CDR3: CASSLSMGHYEQYF. The CDR3, as DNA: TGTGCCAGCAGCCTCTCGATGGGGCACTACGAGCAGTACTTC.

DNA of the CDR3: TGTGCCAGCAGCTTCCGGGACAGGGGCCCCCTATCCACCTTC. It yields the protein CASSFRDRGPLSTF. V and J are TRBV5-4 and TRBJ1-2; 10 nucleotides agree with TRBD1. CDR1 is SGHNT, CDR2 YYREEE, per germline (reference sequence). The CDR3 contains 14 residues. The junction had 11 bases not matched to a gene; V was cut back by 2 bases and J by 13 bases.

The chain combines TRBV11-2 with TRBJ1-6; D gene unclear. In germline, CDR1 is SGHAT, CDR2 FQNNGV. The CDR3 loop spans 17 amino acids. Trimming shortened V by 1 base and J by 1 base, and 11 bases separated the two germline ends. CDR3 amino acids: CASSLVLGRSYNSPLHF. CDR3 coding DNA: TGTGCCAGCAGCTTAGTTCTGGGGAGGTCCTATAATTCACCCCTCCACTTT.

The count of this clone is one. The chain couples TRBV5-1 to TRBJ2-7, with 8 bases fitting TRBD2. V shed 5 bases, J shed 0 bases, and the junction held 7 bases outside the gene matches. This CDR3 is built from 15 residues. Germline V gives CDR1 SGHRS, CDR2 YFSETQ. The CDR3 loop is CASSLTGTSSYEQYF. CDR3 DNA sequence: TGCGCCAGCAGTCTAACCGGGACTAGCTCCTACGAGCAGTACTTC.

The chain combines TRBV29-1 with TRBJ1-2; D is possibly TRBD1 (6 bases). This CDR3 region has 12 residues. With 7 bases removed from V and 8 bases from J, the gap between germline ends came to 17 bases. Per germline, CDR1 SQVTM and CDR2 ANQGSEA. CDR3 in amino acids: CSGTRGGEGYTF. CDR3 nucleotides: TGCAGCGGGACCAGGGGAGGGGAAGGCTACACCTTC.

The chain carries TRBV7-2 and TRBJ1-1, with no clear D. This CDR3 comprises 14 residues. V was pared by 7 bases and J by 1 base, with 13 bases between. Germline assignment: CDR1 SGHTA and CDR2 FQGNSA. The CDR3 coding sequence is TGTGCCAGCAACCGACCCTGGGCGAACACTGAAGCTTTCTTT. Translated: CASNRPWANTEAFF. The complete variable domain, with remaining parts taken from reference TRBV7-2 and TRBJ1-1, reads GAGVSQSPSNKVTEKGKDVELRCDPISGHTALYWYRQSLGQGLEFLIYFQGNSAPDKSGLPSDRFSAERTGGSVSTLTIQRTQQEDSAVYLCASNRPWANTEAFFGQGTRLTVV.

The V and J genes are TRBV9 and TRBJ1-5; TRBD1 is a possible D gene (5 bases). The germline CDR1 and CDR2 sequences are SGDLS and YYNGEE. The CDR3 has 13 residues. V shed 5 bases and J shed 4 bases, with 10 bases lying between them. The CDR3 reads CASSDGGNQPQHF. Written as DNA, the CDR3 is TGTGCCAGCAGTGACGGGGGAAATCAGCCCCAGCATTTT.

The V and J genes are TRBV5-1 and TRBJ2-7; 12 bases are a match to TRBD2. V dropped 4 bases and J dropped 5; count of bases not matched to a gene: 7. Germline assignment: CDR1 SGHRS and CDR2 YFSETQ. This CDR3 is built from 15 residues. The CDR3 sequence: CASSPPTSGSNEQYF. DNA of the CDR3: TGCGCCAGCAGCCCCCCGACTAGCGGGAGCAACGAGCAGTACTTC.

The rearrangement uses TRBV2 and TRBJ1-1; 12 bases agree with TRBD1. Trimming took 2 bases from V and 5 from J; bases not matched to a gene: 6. This CDR3 is built from 16 residues. CDR1 is SNHLY, CDR2 FYNNEI, per germline. The chain's CDR3 is CASSEPGQGARTEAFF. CDR3 DNA: TGTGCCAGCAGTGAACCGGGACAGGGGGCGAGGACTGAAGCTTTCTTT.

The V gene is TRBV29-1, the J gene TRBJ1-2; 7 bases fit TRBD1. The CDR3 sequence is 13 residues long. V dropped 7 bases and J dropped 2; count of bases not matched to a gene: 7. CDR1 and CDR2 from the germline V gene are SQVTM and ANQGSEA. The CDR3 DNA is TGCAGCGCCACCACACAGGGGAACTATGGCTACACCTTC. This encodes CSATTQGNYGYTF.

The CDR3 is CASRPLATSGSPDTQYF. The CDR3, as DNA: TGTGCCAGCAGACCTTTGGCCACTAGCGGGAGCCCAGATACGCAGTATTTT. This chain uses TRBV7-9 with TRBJ2-3; 11 positions match TRBD2. Germline CDR1 is SEHNR and CDR2 is FQNEAQ (reference sequence). With V trimmed by 6 bases and J by 4 bases, 12 bases remained unmatched. This CDR3 spans 17 amino acids.

V is TRBV2 and J is TRBJ2-5, with D possibly being TRBD1 (7 bases). V shed 10 bases and J shed 5 bases, with 20 bases lying between them. This CDR3 contains 14 residues. The germline V gene encodes CDR1 SNHLY and CDR2 FYNNEI. This chain's CDR3 is CAISGGLARETQYF. In nucleotides, the CDR3 is TGTGCCATCTCAGGGGGGCTAGCCCGGGAGACCCAGTACTTC.

The chain has TRBV5-1 and TRBJ1-2, with 7 bases lining up with TRBD1. V lost 4 bases, J lost 3 bases, and 3 bases stayed unmatched. The CDR3 extends over 13 amino acids. Germline CDR1 reads SGHRS; CDR2 reads YFSETQ. CDR3 in DNA: TGCGCCAGCAGCGAGGACAGGCACTATGGCTACACCTTC. Encoded protein: CASSEDRHYGYTF.

In regard to this clone: This sample includes further DNA sequences coding for the same CDR3. The rearrangement joins TRBV18 to TRBJ1-5; no definite D call. The CDR3 is made up of 13 amino acids. The germline V gene encodes CDR1 KGHSH and CDR2 LQKENI. The ends were cut back, 3 bases at V and 6 bases at J, with 9 bases in the middle. Here the CDR3 DNA reads TGTGCCAGCTCACCGTCGGGAACTCAGCCCCAGCATTTT. It specifies CASSPSGTQPQHF.

DNA of the CDR3: TGCGCCAGCAGTGACGTGGGCTCACCCCTCCACTTT. It is translated as CASSDVGSPLHF. This sequence joins TRBV4-3 and TRBJ1-6; D not certain. Germline V gene data show CDR1 as LGHNA and CDR2 as YSLEER. The CDR3 length is 12 residues. Between the trimmed V and J ends, which lost 6 bases and 10 bases, there was a span of 10 bases.

In the case of this clone: A read error may account for a junction end that differs from germline. The V gene is TRBV6-5, the J gene TRBJ2-5; TRBD1 aligns across 9 bases. Germline CDR1 and CDR2: MNHEY and SVGAGI. CDR3 length: 13 amino acids. Here the CDR3 reads CASSSTGGETQYF. CDR3 bases: TGTGCCAGCAGTTCGACAGGGGGGGAGACTCAGTACTTC.

This chain links TRBV7-3 with TRBJ1-2, with 7 positions matching TRBD1. Per germline, CDR1 SGHTA and CDR2 FQGTGA. The CDR3 contains 12 residues. J gave up 8 bases and V 4 bases, and 4 bases lay outside the gene matches. CDR3 DNA: TGTGCCAGCAGCTCAGGGGGGATCGGCTACACCTTC. Amino acids: CASSSGGIGYTF. Variable domain in full (rest from reference TRBV7-3 and TRBJ1-2): GAGVSQTPSNKVTEKGKYVELRCDPISGHTALYWYRQSLGQGPEFLIYFQGTGAADDSGLPNDRFFAVRPEGSVSTLKIQRTERGDSAVYLCASSSGGIGYTFGSGTRLTVV.

The V call is TRBV9, the J call TRBJ2-1; 11 nucleotides match TRBD2. The CDR3 spans 15 residues. CDR1 and CDR2 from the germline V gene are SGDLS and YYNGEE. The trim removed 3 bases at V and 5 bases at J, leaving 4 bases unmatched. DNA for the CDR3: TGTGCCAGCAGCGCCCGACTAGCGGGGAACAATGAGCAGTTCTTC. The encoded protein is CASSARLAGNNEQFF.

This sequence joins TRBV7-3 and TRBJ2-7, with a weak D call TRBD1 (6 bases). The germline gives CDR1 SGHTA, CDR2 FQGTGA. The CDR3 covers 17 residues. Trimming removed 5 bases at V and 0 bases at J, with 20 bases between. CDR3 in DNA: TGTGCCAGCAGCCACAAAACTCGGGACAAATACTCCTACGAGCAGTACTTC. Protein sequence: CASSHKTRDKYSYEQYF. Together with reference TRBV7-3 and TRBJ2-7, the CDR3 gives the full variable domain: GAGVSQTPSNKVTEKGKYVELRCDPISGHTALYWYRQSLGQGPEFLIYFQGTGAADDSGLPNDRFFAVRPEGSVSTLKIQRTERGDSAVYLCASSHKTRDKYSYEQYFGPGTRLTVT.

The V call is TRBV29-1, the J call TRBJ1-2, with D perhaps matching TRBD1 (5 bases). There are 14 residues in the CDR3. CDR1 and CDR2 from the germline V gene are SQVTM and ANQGSEA. V lost 6 bases to trimming and J lost 8 bases, with 22 bases between them. CDR3 sequence reads: CSVASAGPLGGYTF. The CDR3, as DNA: TGCAGCGTCGCTTCCGCGGGGCCTTTGGGGGGCTACACCTTC.

This chain uses TRBV10-3 with TRBJ2-7; 7 bases align to TRBD2. The germline V gene has CDR1 ENHRY and CDR2 SYGVKD. Trimming at V came to 9 bases and at J to 3 bases, leaving 8 bases not matched to a gene. CDR3 length: 13 amino acids. The CDR3 bases are TGTGCCATAAGACTAGCCTCGAGCTACGAGCAGTACTTC. It encodes CAIRLASSYEQYF.

The rearrangement uses TRBV6-1 and TRBJ2-3; TRBD1 agrees at 7 bases. The trim removed 6 bases at V and 0 bases at J, leaving 6 bases unmatched. There are 15 residues in the CDR3. Germline V gives CDR1 MNHNS, CDR2 SASEGT. The DNA for the CDR3 is TGTGCCAGCAGCAAAGGGACAGTTAGCACAGATACGCAGTATTTT. This sequence encodes CASSKGTVSTDTQYF.

The chain is built from TRBV4-2 and TRBJ2-3; 8 positions agree with TRBD2. Germline trimming cut 1 base from V and 3 bases from J; bases unmatched to any gene: 6. Germline lookup yields CDR1 LGHNA and CDR2 YNFKEQ. This CDR3 is 16 amino acids long. The CDR3: CASSQVERERTDTQYF. In DNA, the CDR3 is TGTGCCAGCAGCCAAGTAGAGCGGGAGAGGACAGATACGCAGTATTTT.

The V and J genes are TRBV9 and TRBJ2-3; D is undetermined. CDR3 size: 14 residues. The germline V gene has CDR1 SGDLS and CDR2 YYNGEE. The V end lost 3 bases, the J end lost 2 bases, and 10 bases lay between the germline ends. DNA for the CDR3: TGTGCCAGCAGCGCCACCGTGACCACAGATACGCAGTATTTT. Translating it yields CASSATVTTDTQYF.

The chain combines TRBV14 with TRBJ2-3, with D perhaps TRBD2 (6 bases). V lost 3 bases to trimming and J lost 9 bases, with 16 bases between them. The germline CDR1 and CDR2 sequences are SGHDN and FVKESK. There are 14 residues in the CDR3. The CDR3 sequence: CASSQGSTGRTQYF. CDR3 nucleotide sequence: TGTGCCAGCAGCCAGGGCAGCACGGGGAGGACGCAGTATTTT.

The rearrangement joins TRBV6-6 to TRBJ1-2; D unresolved. Germline V gene sequence: CDR1 MNHNY, CDR2 SVGAGI (reference sequence). The CDR3 is 12 amino acids. V lost 6 bases to trimming and J lost 3 bases, with 8 bases between them. The CDR3 nucleotides read TGTGCCAGCAGATTTACGGACTATGGCTACACCTTC. It codes for CASRFTDYGYTF.

This rearrangement joins TRBV28 to TRBJ2-2; D gene uncertain. The V gene lost 3 bases and the J gene lost 4 bases, with 6 bases spanning the gap. The CDR3 sequence is 13 residues long. CDR1 is MDHEN and CDR2 is SYDVKM in the germline V gene. CDR3 in DNA: TGTGCCAGCAGTTTGGACGCCACCGGGGAGCTGTTTTTT. It codes for CASSLDATGELFF. Using reference TRBV28 and TRBJ2-2 for the parts outside the CDR3, the full variable domain is DVKVTQSSRYLVKRTGEKVFLECVQDMDHENMFWYRQDPGLGLRLIYFSYDVKMKEKGDIPEGYSVSREKKERFSLILESASTNQTSMYLCASSLDATGELFFGEGSRLTVL.